This TCR beta chain appears in the sequencing data of a study of T cells in Graves' hyperthyroidism and ophthalmopathy. At the level of the study: The initial diagnosis was the point when peripheral blood was collected, ahead of any treatment.

The CDR3 covers 13 residues. Between the trimmed V and J ends, which lost 4 bases and 0 bases, there was a span of 10 bases. Germline values: CDR1 DFQATT, CDR2 SNEGSKA (reference sequence). Each person with ophthalmopathy scored at least 3 on the Clinical Activity Score, reached NOSPECS grade 4 or higher, and had been ill under 3 months. Diagnoses rested on clinical symptoms, serum thyroxine and TRAb, thyroid ultrasound and orbital computed tomography. Regions amplified from RNA transcripts were the TCR beta CDR3 regions. TCR CDR3 underwent first-round RT-PCR with the HTBI primer set. TCRdb redid the calling of the multiplex PCR reads with MiXCR, one entry per CDR3 protein. The sample holds almost 500,000 distinct CDR3 sequences, approximately 23% seen once.

The sequence was obtained from a woman in her 70s with Graves' ophthalmopathy. The sample was blood. The genes are TRBV20-1 and TRBJ2-7; tentatively, D is TRBD2 (6 bases). The CDR3 coding sequence is TGCAGTGCTAACCGGGACTTCTCCTACGAGCAGTACTTC. Amino acid sequence: CSANRDFSYEQYF.